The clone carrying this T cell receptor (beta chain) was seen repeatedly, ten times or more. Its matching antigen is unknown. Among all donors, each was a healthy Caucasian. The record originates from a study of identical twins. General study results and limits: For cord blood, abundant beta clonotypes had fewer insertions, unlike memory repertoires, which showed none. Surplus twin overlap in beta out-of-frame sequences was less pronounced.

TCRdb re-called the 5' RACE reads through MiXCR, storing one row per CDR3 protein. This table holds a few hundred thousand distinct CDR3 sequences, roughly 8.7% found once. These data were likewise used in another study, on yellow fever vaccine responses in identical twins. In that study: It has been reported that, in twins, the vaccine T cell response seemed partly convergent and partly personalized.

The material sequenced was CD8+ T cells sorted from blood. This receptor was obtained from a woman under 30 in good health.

As DNA, the CDR3 is TGTGCCAGCAGTTTAAGTAGCATTCGCTCCTACGAGCAGTACTTC. It yields the protein CASSLSSIRSYEQYF. The rearrangement links TRBV12-3 or TRBV12-4 to TRBJ2-7; D not resolved. Trimming removed 2 bases from V and 0 bases from J, with 11 bases in between. The CDR3 sequence is 15 residues long.